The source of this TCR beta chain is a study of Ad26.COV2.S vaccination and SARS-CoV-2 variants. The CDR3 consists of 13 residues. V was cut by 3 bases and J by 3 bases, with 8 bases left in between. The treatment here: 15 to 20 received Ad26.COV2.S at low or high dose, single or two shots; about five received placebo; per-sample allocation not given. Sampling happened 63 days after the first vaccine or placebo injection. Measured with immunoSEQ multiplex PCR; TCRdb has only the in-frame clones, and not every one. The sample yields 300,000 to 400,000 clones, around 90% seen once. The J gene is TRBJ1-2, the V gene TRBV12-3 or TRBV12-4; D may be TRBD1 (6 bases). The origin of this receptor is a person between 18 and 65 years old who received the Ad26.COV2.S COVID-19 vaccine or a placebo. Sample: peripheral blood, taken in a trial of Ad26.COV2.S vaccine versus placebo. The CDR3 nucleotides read TGTGCCAGCAGTTTCAGGGGAGACTATGGCTACACCTTC. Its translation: CASSFRGDYGYTF.